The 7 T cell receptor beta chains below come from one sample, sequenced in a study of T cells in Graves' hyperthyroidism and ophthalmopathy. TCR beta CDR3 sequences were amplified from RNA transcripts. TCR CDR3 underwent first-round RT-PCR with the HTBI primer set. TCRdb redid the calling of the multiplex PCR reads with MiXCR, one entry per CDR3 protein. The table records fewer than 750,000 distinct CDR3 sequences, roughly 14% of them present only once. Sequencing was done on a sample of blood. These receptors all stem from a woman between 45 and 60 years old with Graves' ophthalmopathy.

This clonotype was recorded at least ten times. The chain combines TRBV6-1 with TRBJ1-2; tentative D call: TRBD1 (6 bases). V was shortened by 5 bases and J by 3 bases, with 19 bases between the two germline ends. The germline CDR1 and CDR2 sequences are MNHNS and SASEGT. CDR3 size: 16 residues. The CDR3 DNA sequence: TGTGCCAGCAGTAATGCGGGTCGACGGGGGCACTATGGCTACACCTTC. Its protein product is CASSNAGRRGHYGYTF.

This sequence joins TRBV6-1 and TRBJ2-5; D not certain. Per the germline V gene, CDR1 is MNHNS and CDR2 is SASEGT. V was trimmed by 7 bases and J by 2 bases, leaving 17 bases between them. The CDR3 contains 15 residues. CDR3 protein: CASKPSVSRQETQYF. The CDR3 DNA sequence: TGTGCCAGCAAACCAAGTGTCTCGCGACAAGAGACCCAGTACTTC.

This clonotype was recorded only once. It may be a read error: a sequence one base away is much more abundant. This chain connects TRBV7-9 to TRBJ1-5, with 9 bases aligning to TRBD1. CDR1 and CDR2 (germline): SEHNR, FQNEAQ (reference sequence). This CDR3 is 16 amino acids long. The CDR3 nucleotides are TGTGCCAGCAGCACGGGACAGGGATATAGCAATCAGTCCCAGCATTTT. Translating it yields CASSTGQGYSNQSQHF. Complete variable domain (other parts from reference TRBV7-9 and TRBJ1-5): DTGVSQNPRHKITKRGQNVTFRCDPISEHNRLYWYRQTLGQGPEFLTYFQNEAQLEKSRLLSDRFSAERPKGSFSTLEIQRTEQGDSAMYLCASSTGQGYSNQSQHFGDGTRLSIL.

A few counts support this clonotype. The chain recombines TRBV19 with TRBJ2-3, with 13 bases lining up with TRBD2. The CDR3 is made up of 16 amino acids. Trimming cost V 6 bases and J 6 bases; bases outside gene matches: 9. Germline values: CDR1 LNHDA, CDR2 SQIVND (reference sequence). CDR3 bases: TGTGCCAGTAGAGAGACTAGCGGGAGGTTGGCGGATACGCAGTATTTT. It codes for CASRETSGRLADTQYF.

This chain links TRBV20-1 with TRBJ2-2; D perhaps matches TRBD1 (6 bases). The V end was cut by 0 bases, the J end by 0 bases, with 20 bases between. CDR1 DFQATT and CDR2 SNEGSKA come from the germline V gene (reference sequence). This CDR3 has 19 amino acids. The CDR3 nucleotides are TGCAGTGCTAGAGACGGGACACCTAAATTGAGCTCGAACACCGGGGAGCTGTTTTTT. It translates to CSARDGTPKLSSNTGELFF.

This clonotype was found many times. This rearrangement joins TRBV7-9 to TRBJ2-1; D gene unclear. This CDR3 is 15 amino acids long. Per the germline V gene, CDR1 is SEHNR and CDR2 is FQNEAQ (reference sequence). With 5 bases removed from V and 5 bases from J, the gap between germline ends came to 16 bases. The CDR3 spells CASSAHRSIHNEQFF. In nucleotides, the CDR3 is TGTGCCAGCAGCGCACATCGGTCCATACACAATGAGCAGTTCTTC.

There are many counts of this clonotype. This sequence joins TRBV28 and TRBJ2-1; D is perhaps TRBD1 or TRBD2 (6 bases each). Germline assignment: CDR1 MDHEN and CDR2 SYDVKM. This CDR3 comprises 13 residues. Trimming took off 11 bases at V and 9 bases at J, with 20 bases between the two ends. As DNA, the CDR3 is TGTGCCCTAGGGGGGAGCCTTCGGGGTGAGCAGTTCTTC. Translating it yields CALGGSLRGEQFF.